The clone carrying this T cell receptor (beta chain) appeared a few times. The sample comes from a study of T-cell reconstitution after alpha-beta-depleted transplantation in children. Germline CDR1 LGHDT, CDR2 YNNKEL (reference sequence). The V end lost 3 bases, the J end lost 4 bases, and 8 bases lay between the germline ends. The CDR3 totals 13 residues. As it was prepared, the TCRbeta library received unique molecular identifiers. TCRdb processed the PCR reads anew with MiXCR; each CDR3 protein has one entry. The sample has about 540,000 distinct CDR3 sequences, around 19% seen once; the top ten hold 3% to 3.5%.

This specimen was PBMCs from the stem cell graft donor, taken from the stem cell graft. J is TRBJ2-3 and V is TRBV3-1; tentative D call: TRBD2 (6 bases). This sequence was found in a human donor who donated a stem cell graft to a child with acute lymphoblastic leukemia. The CDR3 coding sequence is TGTGCCAGCAGCCACGGGGGTGCAGATACGCAGTATTTT. Translating gives CASSHGGADTQYF.